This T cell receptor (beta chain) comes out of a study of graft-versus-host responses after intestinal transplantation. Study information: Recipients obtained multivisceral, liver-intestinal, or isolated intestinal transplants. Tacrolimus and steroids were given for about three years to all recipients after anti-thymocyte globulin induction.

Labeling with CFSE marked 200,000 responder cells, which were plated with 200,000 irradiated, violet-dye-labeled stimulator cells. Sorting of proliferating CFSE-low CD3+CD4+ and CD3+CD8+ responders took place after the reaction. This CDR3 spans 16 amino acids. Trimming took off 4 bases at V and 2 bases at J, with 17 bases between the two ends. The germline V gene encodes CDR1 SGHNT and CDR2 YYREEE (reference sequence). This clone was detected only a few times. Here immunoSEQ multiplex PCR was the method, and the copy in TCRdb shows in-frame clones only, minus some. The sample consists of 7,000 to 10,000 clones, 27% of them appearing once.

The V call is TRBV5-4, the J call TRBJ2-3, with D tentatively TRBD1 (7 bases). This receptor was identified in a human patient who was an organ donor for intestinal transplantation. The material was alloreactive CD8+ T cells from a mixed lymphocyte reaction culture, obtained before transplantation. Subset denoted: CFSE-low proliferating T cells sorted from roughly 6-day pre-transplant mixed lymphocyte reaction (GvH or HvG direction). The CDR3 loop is CASSRDQGGPTDTQYF. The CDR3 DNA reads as TGTGCCAGCAGCAGAGATCAGGGGGGCCCCACAGATACGCAGTATTTT.